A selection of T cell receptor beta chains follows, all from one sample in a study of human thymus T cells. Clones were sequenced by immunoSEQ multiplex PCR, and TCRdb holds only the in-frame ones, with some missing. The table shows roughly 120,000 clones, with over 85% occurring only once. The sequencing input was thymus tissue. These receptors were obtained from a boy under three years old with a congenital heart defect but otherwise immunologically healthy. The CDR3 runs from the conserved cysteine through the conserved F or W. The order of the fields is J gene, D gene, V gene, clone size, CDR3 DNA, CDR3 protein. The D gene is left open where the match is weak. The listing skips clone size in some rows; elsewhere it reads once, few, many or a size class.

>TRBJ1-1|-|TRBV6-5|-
TGTGCCAGCTTTAAACCCAGGGGTACTGAAGCTTTCTTT
CASFKPRGTEAFF
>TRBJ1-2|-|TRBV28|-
TGTGCCAGCAGTCTCGGGACGGGACATTATGGCTACACCTTC
CASSLGTGHYGYTF
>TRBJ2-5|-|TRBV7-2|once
TGTGCCAGCAGCCCCCGGACTGGGGTCAGTGAGACCCAGTACTTC
CASSPRTGVSETQYF
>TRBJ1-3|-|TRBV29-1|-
TGCAGCGTTAGTCGACCTCCCGGAAACACCATATATTTT
CSVSRPPGNTIYF
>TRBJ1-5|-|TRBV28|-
TGTGCCAGCAGTTCGGCCTCCATTCCGGGACGGTATAGCAATCAGCCCCAGCATTTT
CASSSASIPGRYSNQPQHF
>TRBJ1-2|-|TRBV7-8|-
TGTGCCAGCAGCTTAGGGACAGCCCTAATGGGCTACACCTTC
CASSLGTALMGYTF
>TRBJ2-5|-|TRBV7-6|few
TGTGCCAGCAGCCAAGACGTAGAGACCCAGTACTTC
CASSQDVETQYF
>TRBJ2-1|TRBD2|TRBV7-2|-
TGTGCCAGCAGCCCCAGCGGGATAACTGAGCAGTTCTTC
CASSPSGITEQFF
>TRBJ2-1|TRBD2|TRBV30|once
TGTGCCTGGGCCCTTGACGGGGGGACCTACAATGAGCAGTTCTTC
CAWALDGGTYNEQFF
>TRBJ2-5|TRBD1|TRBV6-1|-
TGTGCCAGCATTAGATGGAACAGGGGGCTAGAGACCCAGTACTTC
CASIRWNRGLETQYF
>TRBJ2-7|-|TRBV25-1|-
TGTGCCAGCAGTGAAGCTTACGAGCAGTACTTC
CASSEAYEQYF
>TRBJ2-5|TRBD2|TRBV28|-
TGTGCCAGCAGTTTGGGGACTAGCGGGGGGTTACTGGCCCAGTACTTC
CASSLGTSGGLLAQYF
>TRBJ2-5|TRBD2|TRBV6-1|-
TGTGCCAGCAGTGAAGCTCGGCTAGCGGAAGAGACCCAGTACTTC
CASSEARLAEETQYF
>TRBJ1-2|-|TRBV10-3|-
TGTGCCATCAGTGAGTCGACCCTTGCACTCGGGGGCTACACCTTC
CAISESTLALGGYTF
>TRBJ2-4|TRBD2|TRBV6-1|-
TGTGCCAGCAGTGAAGAGACGGTTGGACTAGTTGACAAAAACATTCAGTACTTC
CASSEETVGLVDKNIQYF
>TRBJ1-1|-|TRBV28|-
TGTGCCAGCAGTTTTTGGGGGGAAGCTTTCTTT
CASSFWGEAFF
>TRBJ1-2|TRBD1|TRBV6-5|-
TGTGCCAGCGGGCATCGGGACAGGGGGTCGGGCTACACCTTC
CASGHRDRGSGYTF
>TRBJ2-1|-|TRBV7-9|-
TGTGCCGGGGGTTTGGGGCTTTCCAATGAGCAGTTCTTC
CAGGLGLSNEQFF